What follows describes a single T cell receptor beta chain. This clonotype has just a few counts. There is no known antigen for this receptor. No clone much larger than this one lies a single base away; base qualities are absent. The treatment or condition label on this specimen signifies: allogeneic hematopoietic cell transplantation with graft depleted of TCRalphabeta T cells and CD19 B cells. The transplant recipients were children given TCRalphabeta/CD19-depleted allogeneic hematopoietic cell grafts. The record originates from a study of T-cell reconstitution after alpha-beta-depleted transplantation in children (dated by TCRdb to the mid-2010s). Background for the entire study: Using TCR repertoire profiling, the study followed T-cell immune reconstitution in a quantitative way in children after TCRalphabeta/CD19-depleted allogeneic hematopoietic cell transplantation.

Preparation of the library involved PCR. This sample was sequenced with an Illumina HiSeq 2500. TCR libraries were prepared with molecular barcoding, using unique molecular identifiers to normalize TCRbeta repertoire quantification. TCRdb's own reprocessing of the public reads used fastp at Q25 and MiXCR and kept productive beta chains. Entries are consolidated by CDR3 protein sequence, retaining the most common genes and DNA. In all, the sample holds some 300,000 distinct CDR3 sequences, and 10% of those were seen once. 7.5% of the sample is in the top ten clones. Results the study describes overall, beyond this receptor: In some patients, the high TCRbeta diversity seen at day 60 was put down to recipient T cells and intrathymic progenitors that had survived conditioning. The frequencies of hyperexpanded clones fell over the following months, and after one year, T-cell counts and TCRbeta diversity were mostly attributed to newly produced T cells. The apparently early recovery of alphabetaT-cell counts about two months after transplant reportedly depended on only several hundred rapidly expanded clones that came from non-depleted graft cells.

The CDR3 has 14 amino acids, counting the end cysteine and phenylalanine. Solely the CDR3 DNA is kept, with 42 bases framed from the first base. As encoded in the germline V gene (reference sequence), CDR1 is LGHDT while CDR2 is YNNKEL. Ends trimmed: V by 1 base, J by 4 bases; bases unmatched to a gene: 1. This clonotype originated in a boy under two years old with acute myeloid leukemia, due to receive a stem cell transplant. The sequence joins TRBV3-1 to TRBJ2-3, with 8 bases in between that match TRBD2. Sequenced here: PBMCs, sampled before TCRalphabeta/CD19-depleted stem cell transplant. The nucleotide sequence is TGTGCCAGCAGCCAAGCGGGGGGGCCAGATACGCAGTATTTT. Its protein reads: CASSQAGGPDTQYF.